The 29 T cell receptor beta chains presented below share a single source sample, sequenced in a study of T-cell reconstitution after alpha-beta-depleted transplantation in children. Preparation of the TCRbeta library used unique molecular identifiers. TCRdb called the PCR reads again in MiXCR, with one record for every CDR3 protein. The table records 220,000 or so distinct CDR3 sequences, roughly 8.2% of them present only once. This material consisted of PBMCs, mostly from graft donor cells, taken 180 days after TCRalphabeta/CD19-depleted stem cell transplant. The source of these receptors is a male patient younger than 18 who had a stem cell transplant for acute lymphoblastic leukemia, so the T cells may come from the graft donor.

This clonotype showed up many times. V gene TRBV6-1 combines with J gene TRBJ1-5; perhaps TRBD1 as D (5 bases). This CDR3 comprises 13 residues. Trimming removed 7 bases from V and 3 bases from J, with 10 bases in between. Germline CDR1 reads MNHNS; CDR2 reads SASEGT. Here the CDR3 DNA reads TGTGCCAGCAAAGGGACGGACAATCAGCCCCAGCATTTT. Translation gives CASKGTDNQPQHF.

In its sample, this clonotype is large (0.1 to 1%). In DNA, the CDR3 is TGCGCCAGCAGCCCAGCAGGGGATCAGCCCCAGCATTTT. Translating it yields CASSPAGDQPQHF. The chain links TRBV5-1 to TRBJ1-5; tentative D call: TRBD1 (6 bases). CDR3 length: 13 amino acids. Trimming left V 4 bases short and J 5 bases short, with 10 bases between. The germline CDR1 and CDR2 sequences are SGHRS and YFSETQ.

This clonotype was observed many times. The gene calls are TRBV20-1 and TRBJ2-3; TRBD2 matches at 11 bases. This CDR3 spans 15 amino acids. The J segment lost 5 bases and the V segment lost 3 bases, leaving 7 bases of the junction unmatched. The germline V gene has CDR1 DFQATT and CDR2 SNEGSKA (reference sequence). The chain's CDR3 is CSASPLAGVQDTQYF. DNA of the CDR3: TGCAGTGCTAGCCCACTAGCGGGGGTTCAAGATACGCAGTATTTT.

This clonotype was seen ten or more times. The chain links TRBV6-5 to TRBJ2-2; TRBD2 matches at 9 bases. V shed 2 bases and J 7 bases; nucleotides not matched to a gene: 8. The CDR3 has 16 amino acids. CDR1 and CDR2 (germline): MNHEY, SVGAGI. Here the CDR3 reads CASSYRPSGTGGELFF. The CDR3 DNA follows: TGTGCCAGCAGTTACAGGCCTAGCGGGACGGGCGGGGAGCTGTTTTTT.

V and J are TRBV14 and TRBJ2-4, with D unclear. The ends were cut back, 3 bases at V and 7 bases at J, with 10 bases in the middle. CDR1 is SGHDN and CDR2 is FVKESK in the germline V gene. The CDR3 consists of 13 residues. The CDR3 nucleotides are TGTGCCAGCAGCCATGACCCCCGTAACATTCAGTACTTC. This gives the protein CASSHDPRNIQYF.

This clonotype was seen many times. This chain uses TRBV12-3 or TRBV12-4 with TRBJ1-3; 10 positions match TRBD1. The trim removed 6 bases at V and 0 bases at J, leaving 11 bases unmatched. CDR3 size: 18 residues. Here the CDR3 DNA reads TGTGCCAGCAGACATACCGGGACAGGGGCCCACTCTGGAAACACCATATATTTT. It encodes CASRHTGTGAHSGNTIYF.

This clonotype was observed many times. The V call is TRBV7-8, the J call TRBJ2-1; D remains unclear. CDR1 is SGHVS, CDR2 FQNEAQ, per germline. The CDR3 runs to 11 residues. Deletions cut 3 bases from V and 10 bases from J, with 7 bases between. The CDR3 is CASSFQGEQFF. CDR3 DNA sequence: TGTGCCAGCAGCTTTCAAGGGGAGCAGTTCTTC.

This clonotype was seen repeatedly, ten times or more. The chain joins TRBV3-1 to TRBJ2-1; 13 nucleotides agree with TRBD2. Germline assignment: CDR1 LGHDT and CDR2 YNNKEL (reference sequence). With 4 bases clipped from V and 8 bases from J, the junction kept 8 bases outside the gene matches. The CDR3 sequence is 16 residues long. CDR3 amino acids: CASSPTGTSGVYEQFF. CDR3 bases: TGTGCCAGCAGCCCGACTGGGACTAGCGGGGTATATGAGCAGTTCTTC.

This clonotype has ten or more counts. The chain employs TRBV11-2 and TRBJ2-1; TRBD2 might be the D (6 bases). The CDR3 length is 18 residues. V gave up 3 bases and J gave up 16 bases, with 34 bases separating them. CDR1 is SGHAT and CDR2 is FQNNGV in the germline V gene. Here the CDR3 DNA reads TGTGCCAGCAGCTTCGGGAGTCCAACAATGTATGGACGCTCGACGATATTCTTC. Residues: CASSFGSPTMYGRSTIFF.

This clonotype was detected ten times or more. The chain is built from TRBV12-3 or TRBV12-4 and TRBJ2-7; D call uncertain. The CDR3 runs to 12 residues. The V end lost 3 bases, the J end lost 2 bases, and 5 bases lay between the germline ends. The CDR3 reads CASSFMPYEQYF. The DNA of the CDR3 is TGTGCCAGCAGTTTCATGCCCTACGAGCAGTACTTC.

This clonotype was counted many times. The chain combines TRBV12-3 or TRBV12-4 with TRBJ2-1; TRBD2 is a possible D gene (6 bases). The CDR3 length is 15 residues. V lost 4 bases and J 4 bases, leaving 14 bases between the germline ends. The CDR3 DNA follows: TGTGCCAGCAGTTCCCCCGGGACTGTATACAATGAGCAGTTCTTC. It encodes CASSSPGTVYNEQFF.

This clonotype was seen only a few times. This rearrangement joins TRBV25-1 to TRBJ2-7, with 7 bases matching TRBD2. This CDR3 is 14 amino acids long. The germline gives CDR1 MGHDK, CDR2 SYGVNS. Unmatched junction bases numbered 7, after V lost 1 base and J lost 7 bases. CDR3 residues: CASSEFPEGGEQYF. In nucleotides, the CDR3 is TGTGCCAGCAGTGAATTTCCGGAGGGAGGGGAGCAGTACTTC.

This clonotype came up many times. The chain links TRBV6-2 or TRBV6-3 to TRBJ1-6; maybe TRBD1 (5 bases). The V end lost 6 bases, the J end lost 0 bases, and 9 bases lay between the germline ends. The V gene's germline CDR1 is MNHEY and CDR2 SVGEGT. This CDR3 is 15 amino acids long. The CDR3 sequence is CASSLRDSYNSPLHF. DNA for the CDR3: TGTGCCAGCAGCCTCAGGGACTCCTATAATTCACCCCTCCACTTT.

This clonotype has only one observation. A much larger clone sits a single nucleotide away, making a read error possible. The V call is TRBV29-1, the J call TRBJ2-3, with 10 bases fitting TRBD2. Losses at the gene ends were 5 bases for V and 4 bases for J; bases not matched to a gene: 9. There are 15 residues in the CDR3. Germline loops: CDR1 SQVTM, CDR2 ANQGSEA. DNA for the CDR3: TGCAGCGTTCTCTCTAGCGGGAGTGGATCAGATACGCAGTATTTT. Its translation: CSVLSSGSGSDTQYF.

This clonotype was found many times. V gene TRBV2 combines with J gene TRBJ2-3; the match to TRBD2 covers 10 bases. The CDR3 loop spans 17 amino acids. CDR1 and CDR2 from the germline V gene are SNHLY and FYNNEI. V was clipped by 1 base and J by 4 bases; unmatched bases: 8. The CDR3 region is CASSEEVAGGLADTQYF. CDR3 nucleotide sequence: TGTGCCAGCAGTGAAGAAGTAGCGGGGGGTTTAGCAGATACGCAGTATTTT.

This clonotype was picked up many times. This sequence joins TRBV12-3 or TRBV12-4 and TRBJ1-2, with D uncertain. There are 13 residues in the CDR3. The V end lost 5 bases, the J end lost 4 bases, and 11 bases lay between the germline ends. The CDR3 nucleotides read TGTGCCAGCAGTCCAGCTCGAGCCTATGGCTACACCTTC. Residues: CASSPARAYGYTF.

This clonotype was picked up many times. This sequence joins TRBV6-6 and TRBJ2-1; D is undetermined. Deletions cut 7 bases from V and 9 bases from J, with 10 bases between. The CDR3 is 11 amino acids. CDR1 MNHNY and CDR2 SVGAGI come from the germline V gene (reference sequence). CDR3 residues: CASTLTGEQFF. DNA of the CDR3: TGTGCCAGCACCTTAACGGGTGAGCAGTTCTTC.

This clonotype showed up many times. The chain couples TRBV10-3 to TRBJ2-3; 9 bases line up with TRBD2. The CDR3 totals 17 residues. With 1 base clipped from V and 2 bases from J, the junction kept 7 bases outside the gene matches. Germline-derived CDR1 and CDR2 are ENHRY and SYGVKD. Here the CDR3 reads CAISEWPAGGPTDTQYF. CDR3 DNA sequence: TGTGCCATCAGTGAGTGGCCAGCGGGGGGCCCCACAGATACGCAGTATTTT.

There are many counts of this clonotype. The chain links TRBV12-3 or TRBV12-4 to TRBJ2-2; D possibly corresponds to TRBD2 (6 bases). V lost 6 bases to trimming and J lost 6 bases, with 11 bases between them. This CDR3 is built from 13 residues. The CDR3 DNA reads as TGTGCCAGCAGGAACTGGGGGGCCGGGGAGCTGTTTTTT. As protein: CASRNWGAGELFF.

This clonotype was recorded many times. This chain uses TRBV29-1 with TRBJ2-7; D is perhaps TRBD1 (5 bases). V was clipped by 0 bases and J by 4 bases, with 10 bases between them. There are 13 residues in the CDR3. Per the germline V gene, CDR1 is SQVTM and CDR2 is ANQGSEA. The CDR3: CSVEDRTSYEQYF. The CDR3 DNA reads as TGCAGCGTTGAAGATAGGACAAGTTACGAGCAGTACTTC.

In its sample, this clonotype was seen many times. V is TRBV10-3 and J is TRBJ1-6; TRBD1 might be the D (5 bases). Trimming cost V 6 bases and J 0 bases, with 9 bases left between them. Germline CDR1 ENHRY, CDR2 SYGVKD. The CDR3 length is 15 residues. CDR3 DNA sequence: TGTGCCATCAGGGGGGAGAGCTCCTATAATTCACCCCTCCACTTT. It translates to CAIRGESSYNSPLHF.

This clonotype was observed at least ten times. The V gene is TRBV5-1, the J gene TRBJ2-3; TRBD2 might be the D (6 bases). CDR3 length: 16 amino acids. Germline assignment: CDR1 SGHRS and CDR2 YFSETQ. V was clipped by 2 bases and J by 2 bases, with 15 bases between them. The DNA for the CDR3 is TGCGCCAGCAGCTTAGGAACCCGGGACTTCACAGATACGCAGTATTTT. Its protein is CASSLGTRDFTDTQYF.

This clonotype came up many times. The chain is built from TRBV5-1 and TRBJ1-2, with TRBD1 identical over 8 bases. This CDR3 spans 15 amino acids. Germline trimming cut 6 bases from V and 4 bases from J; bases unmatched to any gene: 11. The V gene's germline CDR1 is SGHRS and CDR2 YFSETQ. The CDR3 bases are TGCGCCAGCACCATTTCTGGACAGGGCATCTATGGCTACACCTTC. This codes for CASTISGQGIYGYTF. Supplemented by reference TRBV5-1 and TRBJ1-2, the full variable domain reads KAGVTQTPRYLIKTRGQQVTLSCSPISGHRSVSWYQQTPGQGLQFLFEYFSETQRNKGNFPGRFSGRQFSNSRSEMNVSTLELGDSALYLCASTISGQGIYGYTFGSGTRLTVV.

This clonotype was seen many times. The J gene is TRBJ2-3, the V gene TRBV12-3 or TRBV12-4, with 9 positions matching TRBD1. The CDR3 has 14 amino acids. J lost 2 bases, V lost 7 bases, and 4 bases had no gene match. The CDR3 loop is CASTGQGFTDTQYF. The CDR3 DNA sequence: TGTGCCAGCACGGGACAGGGTTTCACAGATACGCAGTATTTT.

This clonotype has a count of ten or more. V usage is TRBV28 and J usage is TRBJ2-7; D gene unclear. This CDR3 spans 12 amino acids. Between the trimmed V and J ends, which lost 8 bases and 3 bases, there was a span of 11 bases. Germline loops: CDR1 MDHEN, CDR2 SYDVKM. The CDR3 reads CASAGQLYEQYF. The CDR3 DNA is TGTGCCAGCGCAGGCCAGCTCTACGAGCAGTACTTC.

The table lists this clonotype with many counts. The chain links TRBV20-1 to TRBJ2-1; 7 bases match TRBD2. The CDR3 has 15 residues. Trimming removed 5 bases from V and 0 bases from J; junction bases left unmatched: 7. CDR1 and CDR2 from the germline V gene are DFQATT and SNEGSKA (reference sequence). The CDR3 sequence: CSASSGEFSYNEQFF. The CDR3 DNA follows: TGCAGTGCTTCGAGCGGGGAGTTCTCCTACAATGAGCAGTTCTTC.

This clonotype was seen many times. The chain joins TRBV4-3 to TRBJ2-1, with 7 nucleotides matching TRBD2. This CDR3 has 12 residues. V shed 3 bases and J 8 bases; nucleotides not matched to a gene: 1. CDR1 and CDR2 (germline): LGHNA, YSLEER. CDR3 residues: CASSHRGDEQFF. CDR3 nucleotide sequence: TGCGCCAGCAGCCATCGGGGGGATGAGCAGTTCTTC.

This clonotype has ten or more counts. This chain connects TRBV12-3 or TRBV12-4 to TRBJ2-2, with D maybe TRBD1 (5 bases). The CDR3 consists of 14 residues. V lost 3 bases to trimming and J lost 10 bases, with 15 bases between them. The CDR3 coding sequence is TGTGCCAGCAGTTTTCCGCCAGGGCTGAAGGAGCTGTTTTTT. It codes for CASSFPPGLKELFF.

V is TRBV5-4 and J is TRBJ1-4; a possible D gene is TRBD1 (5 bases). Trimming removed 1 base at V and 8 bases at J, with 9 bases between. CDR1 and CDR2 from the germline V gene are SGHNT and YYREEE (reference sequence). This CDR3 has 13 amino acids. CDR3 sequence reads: CASSLQGREKLFF. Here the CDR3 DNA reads TGTGCCAGCAGCTTGCAGGGCCGGGAAAAACTGTTTTTT.